This paragraph covers one TCR beta chain sequence. TCRdb's table, derived via immunoSEQ multiplex PCR, lists solely in-frame clones and lacks some. The sample carries 190,000 or so clones, less than 90% recorded once. V was pared by 1 base and J by 8 bases, with 17 bases between. From germline, CDR1 is LNHDA and CDR2 SQIVND (reference sequence). The CDR3 contains 16 residues. The source of the sample is a study of blood T cell repertoires in COVID-19. The chain links TRBV19 to TRBJ1-4, with D perhaps matching TRBD1 (5 bases). The receptor's source is a woman in her 30s who had been exposed to COVID-19. Source material: PBMCs or T cells enriched from blood (not recorded which). CDR3 nucleotides: TGTGCCAGTAGTATAGGTTTACGGAGGGACGGAGAAAAACTGTTTTTT. It codes for CASSIGLRRDGEKLFF.